Described below is a single TCR beta chain sequence and its context. This entry belongs to a study of T cells in localized non-small cell lung cancer. TCRdb's table, derived via immunoSEQ multiplex PCR, lists solely in-frame clones and lacks some. The data show 3,000 to 4,000 clones, with 25% to 30% seen just once and under 25% held by the top ten. The origin of this receptor is a woman between 35 and 75 years old with stage I squamous cell lung carcinoma. The sequencing used lung tumor tissue, collected before any cancer treatment.

The CDR3 spells CASRKEGVRTEAFF. The DNA of the CDR3 is TGTGCCAGCAGAAAAGAGGGGGTAAGGACTGAAGCTTTCTTT. The chain recombines TRBV9 with TRBJ1-1; perhaps TRBD1 as D (6 bases). Looked up from germline, CDR1 is SGDLS and CDR2 is YYNGEE. CDR3 length: 14 amino acids. The germline V and J ends were trimmed by 5 bases and 5 bases, with 16 bases remaining between them.